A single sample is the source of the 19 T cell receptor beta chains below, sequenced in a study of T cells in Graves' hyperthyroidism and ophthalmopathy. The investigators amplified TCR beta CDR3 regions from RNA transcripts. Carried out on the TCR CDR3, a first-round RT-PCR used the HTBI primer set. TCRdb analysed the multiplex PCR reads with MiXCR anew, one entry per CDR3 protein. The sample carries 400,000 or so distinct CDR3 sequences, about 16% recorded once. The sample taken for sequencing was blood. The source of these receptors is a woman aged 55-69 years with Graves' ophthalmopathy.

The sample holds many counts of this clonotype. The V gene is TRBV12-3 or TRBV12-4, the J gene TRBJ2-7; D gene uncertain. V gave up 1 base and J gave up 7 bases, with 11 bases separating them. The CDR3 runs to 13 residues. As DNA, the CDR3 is TGTGCCAGCAGTTTAGTGGCGGCCGATGAGCAGTACTTC. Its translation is CASSLVAADEQYF.

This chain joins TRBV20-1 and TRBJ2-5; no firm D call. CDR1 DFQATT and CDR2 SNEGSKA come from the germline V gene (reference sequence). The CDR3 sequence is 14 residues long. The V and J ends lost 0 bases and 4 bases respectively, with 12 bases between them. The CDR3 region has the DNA TGCAGTGCTAGAGATCAGTCGGGTGTAGAGACCCAGTACTTC. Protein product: CSARDQSGVETQYF.

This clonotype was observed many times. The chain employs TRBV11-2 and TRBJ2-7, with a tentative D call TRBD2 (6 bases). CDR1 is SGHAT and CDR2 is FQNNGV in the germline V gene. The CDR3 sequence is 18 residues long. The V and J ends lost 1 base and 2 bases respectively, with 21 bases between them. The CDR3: CASSLVLGRRASPYEQYF. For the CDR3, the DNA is TGTGCCAGCAGCTTAGTTTTGGGGAGGAGGGCCTCCCCCTACGAGCAGTACTTC.

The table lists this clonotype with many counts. The DNA of the CDR3 is TGTGCCTGGAGTGTATCCTCGGGAAACACCGGGGAGCTGTTTTTT. It is translated as CAWSVSSGNTGELFF. The rearrangement links TRBV30 to TRBJ2-2, with D possibly TRBD2 on 5 matching bases. The germline CDR1 and CDR2 sequences are GTSNPN and SVGIG (reference sequence). The CDR3 contains 15 residues. The V end lost 0 bases, the J end lost 2 bases, and 10 bases lay between the germline ends.

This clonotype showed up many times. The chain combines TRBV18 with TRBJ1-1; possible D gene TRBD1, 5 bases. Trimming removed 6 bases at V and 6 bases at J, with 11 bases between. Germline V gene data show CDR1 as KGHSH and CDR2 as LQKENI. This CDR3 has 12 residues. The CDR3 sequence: CASSILGAEAFF. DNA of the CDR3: TGTGCCAGCTCCATCCTGGGGGCTGAAGCTTTCTTT.

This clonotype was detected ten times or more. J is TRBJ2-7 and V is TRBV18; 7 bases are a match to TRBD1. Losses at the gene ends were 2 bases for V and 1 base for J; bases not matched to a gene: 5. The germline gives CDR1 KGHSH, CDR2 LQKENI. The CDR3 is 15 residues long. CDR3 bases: TGTGCCAGCTCACCAACCGGGACAGAGTCCTACGAGCAGTACTTC. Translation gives CASSPTGTESYEQYF. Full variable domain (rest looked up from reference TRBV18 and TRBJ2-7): NAGVMQNPRHLVRRRGQEARLRCSPMKGHSHVYWYRQLPEEGLKFMVYLQKENIIDESGMPKERFSAEFPKEGPSILRIQQVVRGDSAAYFCASSPTGTESYEQYFGPGTRLTVT.

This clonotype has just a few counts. The CDR3 sequence: CASSIKGHTGELFF. CDR3 nucleotides: TGTGCCAGTAGTATAAAGGGTCACACCGGGGAGCTGTTTTTT. The chain employs TRBV19 and TRBJ2-2; unclear D gene. V lost 2 bases to trimming and J lost 3 bases, with 7 bases between them. The CDR3 covers 14 residues. Germline-derived CDR1 and CDR2 are LNHDA and SQIVND (reference sequence).

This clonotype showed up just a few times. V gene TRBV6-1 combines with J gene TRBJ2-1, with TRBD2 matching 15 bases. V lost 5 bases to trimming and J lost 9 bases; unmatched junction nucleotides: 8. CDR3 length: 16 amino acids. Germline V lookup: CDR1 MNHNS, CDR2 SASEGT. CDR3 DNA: TGTGCCAGCAGTTCAAGCCCGGGACTAGCGGGAGGTGAGCAGTTCTTC. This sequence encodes CASSSSPGLAGGEQFF.

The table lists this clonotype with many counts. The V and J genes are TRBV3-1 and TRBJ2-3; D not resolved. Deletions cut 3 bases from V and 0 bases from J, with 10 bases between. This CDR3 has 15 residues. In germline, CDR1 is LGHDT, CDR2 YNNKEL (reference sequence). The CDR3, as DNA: TGTGCCAGCAGCCATCTGACTGTGAGCACAGATACGCAGTATTTT. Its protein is CASSHLTVSTDTQYF.

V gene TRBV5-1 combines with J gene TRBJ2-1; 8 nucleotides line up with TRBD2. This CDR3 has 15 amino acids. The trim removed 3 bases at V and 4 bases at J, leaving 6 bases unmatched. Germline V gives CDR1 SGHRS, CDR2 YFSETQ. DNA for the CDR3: TGCGCCAGCAGCTCCACGGGCGGGAGGTACAATGAGCAGTTCTTC. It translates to CASSSTGGRYNEQFF.

For the CDR3, the DNA is TGTGCCAGCAGTTCAATCCGCGAGCAGTACTTC. Protein product: CASSSIREQYF. The chain combines TRBV28 with TRBJ2-7; D gene unclear. The CDR3 has 11 amino acids. V was pared by 4 bases and J by 6 bases, with 7 bases between. Germline CDR1 MDHEN, CDR2 SYDVKM.

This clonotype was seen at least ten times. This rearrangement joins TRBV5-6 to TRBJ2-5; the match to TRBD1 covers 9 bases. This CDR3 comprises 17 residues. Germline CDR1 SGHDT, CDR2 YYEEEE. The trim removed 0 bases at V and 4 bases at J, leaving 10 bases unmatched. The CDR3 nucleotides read TGTGCCAGCAGCTTGGTGTCGGGACAGGGCCCGGGAGAGACCCAGTACTTC. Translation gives CASSLVSGQGPGETQYF.

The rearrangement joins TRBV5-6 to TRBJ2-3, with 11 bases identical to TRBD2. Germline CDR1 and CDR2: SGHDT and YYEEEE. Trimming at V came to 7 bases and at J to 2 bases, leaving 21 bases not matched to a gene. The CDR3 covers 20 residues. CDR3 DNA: TGTGCCAGCTCACCGACTCGGGTACGACTAGCGGGACTTGTCACAGATACGCAGTATTTT. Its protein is CASSPTRVRLAGLVTDTQYF.

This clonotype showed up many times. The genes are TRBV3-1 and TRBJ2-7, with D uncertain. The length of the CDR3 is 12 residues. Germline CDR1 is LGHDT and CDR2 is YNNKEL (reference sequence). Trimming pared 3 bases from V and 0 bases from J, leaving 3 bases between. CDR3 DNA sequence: TGTGCCAGCAGCCATTACTCCTACGAGCAGTACTTC. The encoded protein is CASSHYSYEQYF.

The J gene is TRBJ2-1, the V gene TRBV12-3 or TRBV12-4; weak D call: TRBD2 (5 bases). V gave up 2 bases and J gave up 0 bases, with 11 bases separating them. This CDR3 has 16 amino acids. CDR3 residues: CASSLQRAASYNEQFF. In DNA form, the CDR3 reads TGTGCCAGCAGTTTACAGCGAGCGGCCTCCTACAATGAGCAGTTCTTC.

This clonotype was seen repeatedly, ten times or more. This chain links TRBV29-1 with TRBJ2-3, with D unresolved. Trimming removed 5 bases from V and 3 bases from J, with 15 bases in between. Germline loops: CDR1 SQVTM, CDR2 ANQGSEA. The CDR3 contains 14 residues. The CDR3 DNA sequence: TGCAGCGTTCCTCGGGCAGAGAAGACAGATACGCAGTATTTT. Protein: CSVPRAEKTDTQYF.

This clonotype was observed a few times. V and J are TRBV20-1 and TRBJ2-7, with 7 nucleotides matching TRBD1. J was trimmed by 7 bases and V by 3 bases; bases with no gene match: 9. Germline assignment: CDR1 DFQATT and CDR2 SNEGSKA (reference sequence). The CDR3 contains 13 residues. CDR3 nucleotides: TGCAGTGCTAGTATTTTACAGGGGCGAGAGCAGTACTTC. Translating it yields CSASILQGREQYF.

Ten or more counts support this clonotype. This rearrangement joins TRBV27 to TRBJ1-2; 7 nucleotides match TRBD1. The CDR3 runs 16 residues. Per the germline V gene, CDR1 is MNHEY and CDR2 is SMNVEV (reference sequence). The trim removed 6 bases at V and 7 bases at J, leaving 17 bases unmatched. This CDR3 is CASRGWTGWTGGGYTF. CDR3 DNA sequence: TGTGCCAGCAGAGGCTGGACAGGCTGGACAGGTGGTGGCTACACCTTC.

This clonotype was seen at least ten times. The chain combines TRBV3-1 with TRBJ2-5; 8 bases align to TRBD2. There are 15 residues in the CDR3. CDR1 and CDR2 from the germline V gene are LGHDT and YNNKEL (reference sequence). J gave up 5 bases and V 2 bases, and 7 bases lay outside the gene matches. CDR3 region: CASSQPGLAGETQYF. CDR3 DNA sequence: TGTGCCAGCAGCCAACCAGGACTAGCCGGGGAGACCCAGTACTTC.